These T cell receptor beta chains were read from a single sample in a study of post-analysis software for immune sequencing data. TCRdb processed the PCR reads anew with MiXCR; each CDR3 protein has one entry. The table records about 820,000 distinct CDR3 sequences, about 57% of them present only once. The specimen sequenced was blood. These receptors were obtained from a girl between 10 and 17 years old with multiple sclerosis. Both conserved end residues are part of each CDR3. D genes are given only for firm matches. Size tells how often a clone was seen (once, few, many) or the class of an expanded clone, and some rows leave it out.

v_call,clone_size,d_call,j_call,cdr3_aa,cdr3_nt
TRBV7-9,-,-,TRBJ2-1,CASSYGASYSNEQFF,TGTGCCAGCTCCTATGGGGCTAGCTATAGCAATGAGCAGTTCTTC
TRBV12-3/TRBV12-4,few,-,TRBJ2-7,CASSLFAAYEQYF,TGTGCCAGCAGTCTCTTTGCGGCGTACGAGCAGTACTTC
TRBV5-6,-,-,TRBJ2-5,CASSLGGTQETQYF,TGTGCCAGCAGCTTGGGCGGGACCCAAGAGACCCAGTACTTC
TRBV12-3/TRBV12-4,-,-,TRBJ1-4,CASSSWEPTNEKLFF,TGTGCCAGCAGTTCTTGGGAGCCAACTAATGAAAAACTGTTTTTT
TRBV20-1,-,-,TRBJ2-7,CSASPRVVYEQYF,TGCAGTGCTAGTCCCAGGGTGGTCTACGAGCAGTACTTC
TRBV5-5,-,-,TRBJ2-7,CASSLELEARGYEQYF,TGTGCCAGCAGCTTGGAGTTGGAAGCCCGGGGGTACGAGCAGTACTTC
TRBV5-6,few,-,TRBJ2-5,CASSADGRETQYF,TGTGCCAGCAGCGCGGACGGCAGGGAGACCCAGTACTTC
TRBV12-3/TRBV12-4,-,-,TRBJ2-7,CTSSSPYEQYF,TGTACCAGCAGCTCCCCCTACGAGCAGTACTTC
TRBV7-9,-,TRBD2,TRBJ2-2,CASSDGLAGTGELFF,TGTGCCAGCAGCGACGGACTAGCGGGGACCGGGGAGCTGTTTTTT
TRBV7-3,-,TRBD2,TRBJ2-1,CASSPSLAGGPHEQFF,TGTGCCAGCAGCCCCTCACTAGCGGGGGGCCCCCATGAGCAGTTCTTC
TRBV6-1,-,TRBD1,TRBJ2-1,CASRDRGPTNEQFF,TGTGCCAGCAGAGACAGGGGGCCTACCAATGAGCAGTTCTTC
TRBV7-3,-,-,TRBJ1-4,CASSLSRPDGKLFF,TGTGCCAGCAGCTTAAGCCGGCCAGACGGAAAACTGTTTTTT
TRBV20-1,few,TRBD2,TRBJ2-7,CSAGGLDDEQYF,TGCAGTGCTGGGGGACTAGATGACGAGCAGTACTTC
TRBV20-1,once,TRBD1,TRBJ1-5,CSARTEGQGKGPQHF,TGCAGTGCTAGAACGGAGGGACAGGGGAAGGGGCCCCAGCATTTT
TRBV28,-,-,TRBJ1-1,CASSSLGDPNTEAFF,TGTGCCAGCAGTTCTTTAGGGGACCCGAACACTGAAGCTTTCTTT
TRBV7-2,-,TRBD1,TRBJ1-5,CASTQGQGGLSNQPQHF,TGTGCCAGCACCCAGGGACAGGGGGGACTAAGCAATCAGCCCCAGCATTTT
TRBV12-3/TRBV12-4,-,TRBD2,TRBJ2-5,CASSSPLAGGETQYF,TGTGCCAGCAGTTCGCCACTAGCGGGGGGAGAGACCCAGTACTTC
TRBV12-3/TRBV12-4,-,TRBD1,TRBJ1-5,CASSSRDRHQPQHF,TGTGCCAGCAGTAGCCGGGACAGACATCAGCCCCAGCATTTT
TRBV20-1,few,TRBD2,TRBJ2-1,CSAREASGSYNEQFF,TGCAGTGCTAGAGAGGCTAGCGGGAGTTACAATGAGCAGTTCTTC
TRBV29-1,-,TRBD2,TRBJ2-1,CSVEAPGGLAGYNEQFF,TGCAGCGTTGAAGCCCCAGGAGGTCTAGCGGGATACAATGAGCAGTTCTTC
TRBV7-3,-,-,TRBJ2-1,CASSPPGGQPNEQFF,TGTGCCAGCAGCCCTCCTGGGGGGCAGCCGAATGAGCAGTTCTTC
TRBV7-9,-,-,TRBJ2-7,CASSTAGNEQYF,TGTGCCAGCAGCACCGCGGGGAACGAGCAGTACTTC
TRBV5-1,once,TRBD2,TRBJ2-3,CASSLLAGGPQGRHTQYF,TGCGCCAGCAGCCTGCTAGCGGGAGGGCCTCAAGGTCGCCATACGCAGTATTTT
TRBV12-3/TRBV12-4,many,-,TRBJ2-3,CASSSGLPTDTQYF,TGTGCCAGCAGTTCCGGACTACCCACAGATACGCAGTATTTT
TRBV6-2/TRBV6-3,-,TRBD2,TRBJ2-3,CASSFRGLAGGDTQYF,TGTGCCAGCAGTTTCCGGGGACTAGCGGGAGGAGATACGCAGTATTTT
TRBV15,-,TRBD1,TRBJ2-7,CATSRDYGQGVYEQYF,TGTGCCACCAGCAGAGATTACGGACAGGGGGTTTACGAGCAGTACTTC
TRBV20-1,-,-,TRBJ2-5,CSAPSGETQYF,TGCAGTGCCCCCTCGGGGGAGACCCAGTACTTC
TRBV7-3,-,-,TRBJ2-3,CASSTGTGRTDTQYF,TGTGCCAGCAGCACAGGGACGGGTCGAACCGATACGCAGTATTTT
TRBV5-1,-,-,TRBJ2-6,CASSLGGRKSGANVLTF,TGCGCCAGCAGCTTGGGGGGACGGAAATCTGGGGCCAACGTCCTGACTTTC